The rows below give T cell receptor beta chains drawn from one sample of a study of T cells after yellow fever vaccination. MiXCR, applied by TCRdb to the 5' RACE reads, yields one record per CDR3 protein. The sample yields approximately 610,000 distinct CDR3 sequences, around 16% seen once. Sequenced here: PBMCs, sampled 5 days after the first yellow fever vaccination. These receptors were obtained from a man aged 18 to 35 who received the YFV17D yellow fever vaccine. Both conserved end residues are part of each CDR3. The order of the fields is J gene, V gene, CDR3 protein.

>TRBJ1-4|TRBV2
CASGGQGAEKLFF
>TRBJ2-5|TRBV7-9
CASSAVAGGETQYF
>TRBJ2-3|TRBV15
CATSTTFYSTDTQYF
>TRBJ1-6|TRBV19
CASSMAGANSPLHF
>TRBJ2-5|TRBV5-1
CASSSTGGSETQYF
>TRBJ1-6|TRBV2
CASTDNYNSPLHF
>TRBJ2-1|TRBV20-1
CSVGGGGPYNEQFF
>TRBJ2-5|TRBV20-1
CSARRSGETQYF
>TRBJ2-3|TRBV20-1
CSPLLAGGTQYF
>TRBJ2-5|TRBV24-1
CATSERSETQYF
>TRBJ2-5|TRBV5-4
CASSLASKSQETQYF
>TRBJ2-3|TRBV28
CASSFGDKVPFTSTDTQYF
>TRBJ1-1|TRBV10-3
CAIISEDRVGTEAFF
>TRBJ2-1|TRBV12-3/TRBV12-4
CASSPGLGVVEQFF
>TRBJ2-2|TRBV5-1
CASSLQGYTGELFF
>TRBJ2-1|TRBV12-3/TRBV12-4
CASSWGRTSSYNEQFF
>TRBJ1-4|TRBV19
CATATNEKLFF